This T cell receptor beta chain was obtained from a study of shared T cell receptors in the human thymus. Generated by immunoSEQ multiplex PCR, the TCRdb table keeps only in-frame clones and is missing some. Of about 380,000 clones listed, just under 95% were seen once; the top ten hold around 0.018%. Germline V gene lookup returns CDR1 LGHNA and CDR2 YNFKEQ. Between the trimmed V and J ends, which lost 2 bases and 6 bases, there was a span of 13 bases. This CDR3 contains 15 residues. This chain connects TRBV4-2 to TRBJ1-4, with D possibly matching TRBD1 (5 bases). Sequenced sample: thymocytes. The source of this sequence is a human donor. The CDR3: CASSQWGGEDEKLFF. CDR3 in DNA: TGTGCCAGCAGCCAATGGGGGGGGGAGGATGAAAAACTGTTTTTT.